This T cell receptor beta chain was captured by sequencing in a study of radiotherapy plus CTLA-4 blockade in lung cancer. Study in general: An objective response was seen in under 20% of patients, and disease control in more than 25%. Regarding the study as a whole: Radiotherapy with ipilimumab was followed by blood expansion of tumor-derived clones. With interferon-beta, early dynamics of blood T cell clones were reported to best predict response.

The length of the CDR3 is 15 residues. The V end was cut by 2 bases, the J end by 6 bases, with 17 bases between. The germline V gene has CDR1 MDHEN and CDR2 SYDVKM. Each patient with chemo-refractory metastatic non-small-cell lung cancer was treated with focal radiation plus CTLA-4 blockade using ipilimumab. A remark on this clone: Its matching antigen is unknown.

TCRdb keeps only in-frame clones here, not all; method: immunoSEQ multiplex PCR. The sample consists of tens of thousands of clones, around nine tenths of them appearing once. Specimen: peripheral blood, collected from a patient treated with radiotherapy plus ipilimumab. This rearrangement joins TRBV28 to TRBJ2-7, with a weak D call TRBD2 (6 bases). This receptor was taken from a human donor with non-small cell lung cancer who had stable disease on radiotherapy plus ipilimumab. The CDR3 DNA follows: TGTGCCAGCAGTTTAGGGGGGACGGGGCGCGGCGAGCAGTACTTC. It is translated as CASSLGGTGRGEQYF.